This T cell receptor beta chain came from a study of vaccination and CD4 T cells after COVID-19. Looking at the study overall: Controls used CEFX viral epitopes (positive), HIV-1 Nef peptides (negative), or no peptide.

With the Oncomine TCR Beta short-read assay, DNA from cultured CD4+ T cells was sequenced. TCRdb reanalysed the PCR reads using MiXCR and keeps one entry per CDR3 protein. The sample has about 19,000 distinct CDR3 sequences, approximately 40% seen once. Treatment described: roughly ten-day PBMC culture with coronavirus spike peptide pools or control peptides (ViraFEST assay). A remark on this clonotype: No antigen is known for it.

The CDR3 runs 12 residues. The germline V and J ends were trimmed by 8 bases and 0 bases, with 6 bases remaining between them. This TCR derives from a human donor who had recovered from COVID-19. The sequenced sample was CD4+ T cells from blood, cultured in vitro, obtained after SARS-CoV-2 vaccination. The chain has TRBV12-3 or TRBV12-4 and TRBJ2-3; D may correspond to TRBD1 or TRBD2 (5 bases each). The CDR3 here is CASGGSTDTQYF. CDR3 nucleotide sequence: TGTGCCAGCGGGGGTAGCACAGATACGCAGTATTTT.